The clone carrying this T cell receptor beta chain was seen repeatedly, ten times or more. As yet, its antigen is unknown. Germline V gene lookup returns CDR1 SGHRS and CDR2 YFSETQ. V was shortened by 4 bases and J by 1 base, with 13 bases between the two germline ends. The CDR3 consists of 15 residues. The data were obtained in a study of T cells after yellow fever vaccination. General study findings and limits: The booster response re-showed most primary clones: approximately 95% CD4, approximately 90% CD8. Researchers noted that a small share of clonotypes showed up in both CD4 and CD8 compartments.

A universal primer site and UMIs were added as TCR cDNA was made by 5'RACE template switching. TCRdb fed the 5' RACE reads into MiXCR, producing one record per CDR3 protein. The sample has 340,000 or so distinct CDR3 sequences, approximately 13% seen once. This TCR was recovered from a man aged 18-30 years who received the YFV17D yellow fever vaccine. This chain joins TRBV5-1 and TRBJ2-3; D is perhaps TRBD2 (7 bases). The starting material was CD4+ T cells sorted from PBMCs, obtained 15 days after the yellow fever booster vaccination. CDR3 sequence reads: CASSAAGGRTDTQYF. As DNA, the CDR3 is TGCGCCAGCAGCGCGGCCGGGGGGCGCACAGATACGCAGTATTTT.